Below, 18 T cell receptor beta chains from the same sample are listed, as sequenced in a study of blood T cell repertoires in COVID-19. Using immunoSEQ multiplex PCR, the repertoire was profiled, and TCRdb retains in-frame clones only, with some absent. Among roughly 60,000 clones, about 81% were seen once, and the ten largest hold about 16%. The sequencing sample was made of peripheral blood. Source of these receptors: a man older than 75 with acute or convalescent COVID-19.

V usage is TRBV19 and J usage is TRBJ1-1; a possible D gene is TRBD1 (5 bases). Germline-derived CDR1 and CDR2 are LNHDA and SQIVND (reference sequence). The CDR3 has 15 residues. Trimming shortened V by 5 bases and J by 0 bases, and 13 bases separated the two germline ends. The CDR3 DNA sequence: TGTGCCAGTAGTCCCCCCAGGGCATTGAACACTGAAGCTTTCTTT. Encoded protein: CASSPPRALNTEAFF.

The chain links TRBV12-3 or TRBV12-4 to TRBJ2-4; 9 nucleotides match TRBD2. V shed 6 bases, J shed 4 bases, and the junction held 1 base outside the gene matches. The CDR3 has 13 amino acids. CDR3 in DNA: TGTGCCAGCAGGCTAGCGGGGAAAAACATTCAGTACTTC. It is translated as CASRLAGKNIQYF.

Written as DNA, the CDR3 is TGCGCCAGCAGCCCCCCAGGACTAGCGGGGATGAATGAGCAGTTCTTC. It translates to CASSPPGLAGMNEQFF. This chain uses TRBV4-1 with TRBJ2-1, with 12 bases identical to TRBD2. CDR1 is MGHRA, CDR2 YSYEKL, per germline. The CDR3 consists of 16 residues. The V and J ends lost 4 bases and 7 bases, in that order; junction bases with no gene match: 8.

The V gene is TRBV5-1, the J gene TRBJ1-1; the D gene is possibly TRBD1 (6 bases). The CDR3 loop spans 15 amino acids. Germline lookup yields CDR1 SGHRS and CDR2 YFSETQ. Between the trimmed V and J ends, which lost 2 bases and 4 bases, there was a span of 15 bases. CDR3 in amino acids: CASSLSGGLSTEAFF. DNA of the CDR3: TGCGCCAGCAGCTTAAGCGGGGGGCTGAGCACTGAAGCTTTCTTT.

The chain couples TRBV7-2 to TRBJ1-6, with 8 bases identical to TRBD1. CDR3 size: 17 residues. Germline trimming cut 4 bases from V and 4 bases from J; bases unmatched to any gene: 9. Germline-derived CDR1 and CDR2 are SGHTA and FQGNSA. CDR3 in DNA: TGTGCCAGCAGCTCTCGGACAGGGACGATGTATAATTCACCCCTCCACTTT. This codes for CASSSRTGTMYNSPLHF.

The rearrangement links TRBV5-1 to TRBJ1-1; 7 bases line up with TRBD1. This CDR3 has 14 residues. Losses at the gene ends were 0 bases for V and 2 bases for J; bases not matched to a gene: 1. Germline loops: CDR1 SGHRS, CDR2 YFSETQ. Here the CDR3 reads CASSLGDSNTEAFF. The CDR3 DNA reads TGCGCCAGCAGCTTGGGGGACAGTAACACTGAAGCTTTCTTT. The complete variable domain, with remaining parts taken from reference TRBV5-1 and TRBJ1-1, reads KAGVTQTPRYLIKTRGQQVTLSCSPISGHRSVSWYQQTPGQGLQFLFEYFSETQRNKGNFPGRFSGRQFSNSRSEMNVSTLELGDSALYLCASSLGDSNTEAFFGQGTRLTVV.

This clone was picked up a small number of times. This sequence joins TRBV4-1 and TRBJ2-1; 11 nucleotides align to TRBD2. The trim removed 0 bases at V and 5 bases at J, leaving 3 bases unmatched. The CDR3 is made up of 16 amino acids. CDR1 is MGHRA and CDR2 is YSYEKL in the germline V gene. In DNA form, the CDR3 reads TGCGCCAGCAGCCAAGATCGACTAGCGGGGAACAATGAGCAGTTCTTC. As protein: CASSQDRLAGNNEQFF.

V is TRBV5-4 and J is TRBJ2-2; TRBD2 is a possible D gene (6 bases). Germline CDR1 is SGHNT and CDR2 is YYREEE (reference sequence). This CDR3 is built from 14 residues. Between the trimmed V and J ends, which lost 1 base and 2 bases, there was a span of 6 bases. The CDR3 coding sequence is TGTGCCAGCAGCTTGACTAGCAACACCGGGGAGCTGTTTTTT. Protein: CASSLTSNTGELFF.

V is TRBV28 and J is TRBJ1-1, with D perhaps TRBD1 (5 bases). Germline values: CDR1 MDHEN, CDR2 SYDVKM. CDR3 length equals 11 residues. V gave up 8 bases and J gave up 8 bases, with 12 bases separating them. CDR3 nucleotides: TGTGCCAGCCGGGGGGAAGAGGAAGCTTTCTTT. Encoded protein: CASRGEEEAFF.

This chain links TRBV18 with TRBJ1-4; TRBD1 matches at 7 bases. This CDR3 comprises 16 residues. The junction had 6 bases not matched to a gene; V was cut back by 5 bases and J by 0 bases. Germline-derived CDR1 and CDR2 are KGHSH and LQKENI. The CDR3 DNA is TGTGCCAGCTCAACGGGGACAGTTGCAACTAATGAAAAACTGTTTTTT. Residues: CASSTGTVATNEKLFF.

The gene calls are TRBV10-3 and TRBJ1-2; 7 bases agree with TRBD1. Germline V lookup: CDR1 ENHRY, CDR2 SYGVKD. V was clipped by 2 bases and J by 1 base; unmatched bases: 7. The CDR3 sequence is 16 residues long. This chain's CDR3 is CAISEPPGQLNYGYTF. The CDR3 DNA follows: TGTGCCATCAGTGAGCCCCCGGGACAGCTTAACTATGGCTACACCTTC.

This clone occurred many times. The chain carries TRBV19 and TRBJ2-7; 9 nucleotides agree with TRBD1. Germline V lookup: CDR1 LNHDA, CDR2 SQIVND (reference sequence). V dropped 3 bases and J dropped 2; count of bases not matched to a gene: 2. The CDR3 contains 14 residues. The CDR3 sequence is CASSIGTGTYEQYF. The CDR3 bases are TGTGCCAGTAGTATTGGGACAGGGACCTACGAGCAGTACTTC.

This chain's CDR3 is CASSSRVGLKQYF. The CDR3 DNA is TGTGCCAGCAGCTCCCGGGTGGGTCTGAAGCAGTACTTC. The V and J genes are TRBV6-2 or TRBV6-3 and TRBJ2-7; D is unresolved. This CDR3 has 13 amino acids. Germline V lookup: CDR1 MNHEY, CDR2 SVGEGT. V was pared by 6 bases and J by 8 bases, with 17 bases between.

The V and J genes are TRBV11-2 and TRBJ2-1, with 13 bases fitting TRBD2. CDR1 and CDR2 (germline): SGHAT, FQNNGV. The CDR3 covers 19 residues. With V trimmed by 1 base and J by 0 bases, 6 bases remained unmatched. The CDR3 reads CASSLAGTSGISSYNEQFF. The CDR3 DNA reads as TGTGCCAGCAGCTTAGCTGGGACTAGCGGGATTAGCTCCTACAATGAGCAGTTCTTC.

This clone showed up just a few times. The V and J genes are TRBV19 and TRBJ1-5; 10 bases are a match to TRBD1. Germline CDR1 and CDR2: LNHDA and SQIVND (reference sequence). V shed 6 bases and J 4 bases; nucleotides not matched to a gene: 9. The CDR3 spans 16 residues. CDR3 bases: TGTGCCAGTAGACCTCGGGACAGGGGATTTAATCAGCCCCAGCATTTT. Its protein is CASRPRDRGFNQPQHF.

The V call is TRBV5-1, the J call TRBJ2-7, with 7 nucleotides matching TRBD1. Unmatched junction bases numbered 11, after V lost 4 bases and J lost 1 base. Germline V gene sequence: CDR1 SGHRS, CDR2 YFSETQ. CDR3 size: 16 residues. The CDR3 bases are TGCGCCAGCAGCCTGGGGGACAGACTCAGATCCTACGAGCAGTACTTC. Translated: CASSLGDRLRSYEQYF.

This rearrangement joins TRBV2 to TRBJ1-4, with D perhaps matching TRBD1 (6 bases). V lost 6 bases, J lost 3 bases, and 11 bases lay in between. The CDR3 length is 14 residues. Germline V CDR1 and CDR2: SNHLY, FYNNEI. The DNA of the CDR3 is TGTGCCAGCAGGGAAACAGGGTCTAATGAAAAACTGTTTTTT. Translation: CASRETGSNEKLFF.

As for this clone: The sample carries other DNA sequences with the same CDR3. The V call is TRBV7-9, the J call TRBJ1-2; 10 nucleotides match TRBD1. V shed 5 bases and J 2 bases; nucleotides not matched to a gene: 5. Germline V CDR1 and CDR2: SEHNR, FQNEAQ (reference sequence). The CDR3 has 15 amino acids. The CDR3 region has the DNA TGTGCCAGCAGCCCCAGACAGGGGGCCAACTATGGCTACACCTTC. Translated: CASSPRQGANYGYTF. The full variable domain, completed using reference TRBV7-9 and TRBJ1-2, is DTGVSQNPRHKITKRGQNVTFRCDPISEHNRLYWYRQTLGQGPEFLTYFQNEAQLEKSRLLSDRFSAERPKGSFSTLEIQRTEQGDSAMYLCASSPRQGANYGYTFGSGTRLTVV.